The sequence of this TCR beta chain was determined in a study of human T cells and chemical hapten exposure. About this clonotype: What it binds is unknown.

Findings of the study overall: There was no change with DPC sensitization in TCRs above 1 in 1000 frequency.

Each CDR3 protein is one row after TCRdb ran MiXCR on the RACE reads. This sample has 150,000 to 200,000 distinct CDR3 sequences, with more than 14% found just once. Time point given: patch test 1, 2 weeks after DPC sensitization. As to treatment: therapeutic diphenylcyclopropenone sensitization with weekly scalp DPC. Researchers sampled blood before each patch test went on. CDR3 size: 13 residues. V dropped 1 base and J dropped 4 bases, with 11 bases sitting between them. Germline CDR1 is SQVTM and CDR2 is ANQGSEA. This sequence was found in a woman in her thirties with alopecia areata. Some clones in this sample may be carry-over from other donors' samples. The genes are TRBV29-1 and TRBJ2-7; possible D gene TRBD2, 5 bases. Sample: whole blood, taken in connection with sensitization to the hapten diphenylcyclopropenone (DPC). For the CDR3, the DNA is TGCAGCGTTGAAGCGGAGGAAGGTTACGAGCAGTACTTC. Translation gives CSVEAEEGYEQYF.